The entry below gives a single T cell receptor beta chain sequence along with its context. Its target is not known. The donors were members of the validation cohort comprising approximately 120 subjects, separate from the approximately 670-subject first cohort. Repertoires were generated with immunoSEQ multiplex PCR, while TCRdb's copy carries only in-frame clones and drops some. This sample carries around 140,000 clones, 94% of them seen once, and the ten largest clones take approximately 1.8%. These data belong to a study of cytomegalovirus exposure and HLA in healthy donors. Study-level findings and limits: Rarity held for most TCR sequences, but there were some public TCRs that occurred in many donors. The study listed some 160 cytomegalovirus-associated TCR beta chains.

This sequence was found in a man younger than 35 in good health and CMV-seropositive. Sequenced input: PBMCs.

The CDR3, as DNA: TGTGCCAGCTCACTCCCCGGGACAGGGAACTATGGCTACACCTTC. Its translation: CASSLPGTGNYGYTF. This sequence joins TRBV18 and TRBJ1-2; 9 nucleotides agree with TRBD1. After removal of 4 bases from V and 2 bases from J, the junction contained 5 bases not matched to a gene. CDR1 and CDR2 from the germline V gene are KGHSH and LQKENI. The CDR3 runs to 15 residues.